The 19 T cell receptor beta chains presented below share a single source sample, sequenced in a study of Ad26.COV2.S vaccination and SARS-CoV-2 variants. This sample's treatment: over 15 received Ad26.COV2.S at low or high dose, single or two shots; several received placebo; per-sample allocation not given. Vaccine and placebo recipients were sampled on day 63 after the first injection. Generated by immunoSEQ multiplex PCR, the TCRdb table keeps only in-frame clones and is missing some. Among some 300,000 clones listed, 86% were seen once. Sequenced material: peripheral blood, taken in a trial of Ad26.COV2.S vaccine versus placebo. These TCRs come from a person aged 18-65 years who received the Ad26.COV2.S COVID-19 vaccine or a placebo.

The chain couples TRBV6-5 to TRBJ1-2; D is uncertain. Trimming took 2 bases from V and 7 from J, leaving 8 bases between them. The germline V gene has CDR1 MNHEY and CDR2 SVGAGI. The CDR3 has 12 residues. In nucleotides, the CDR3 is TGTGCCAGCAGTTACGAGGGAGGTGGCTACACCTTC. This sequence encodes CASSYEGGGYTF.

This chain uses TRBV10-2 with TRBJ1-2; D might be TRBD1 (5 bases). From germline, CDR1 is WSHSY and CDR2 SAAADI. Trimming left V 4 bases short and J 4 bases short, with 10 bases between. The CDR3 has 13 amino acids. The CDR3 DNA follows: TGCGCCAGCAGTGGTGGGGACCCCTATGGCTACACCTTC. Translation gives CASSGGDPYGYTF.

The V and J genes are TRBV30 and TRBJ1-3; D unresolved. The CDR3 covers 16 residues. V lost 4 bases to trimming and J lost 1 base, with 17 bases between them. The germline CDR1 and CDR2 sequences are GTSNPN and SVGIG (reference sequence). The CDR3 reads CAWTLGGASSGNTIYF. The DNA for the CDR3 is TGTGCCTGGACCCTCGGCGGAGCCTCTTCTGGAAACACCATATATTTT.

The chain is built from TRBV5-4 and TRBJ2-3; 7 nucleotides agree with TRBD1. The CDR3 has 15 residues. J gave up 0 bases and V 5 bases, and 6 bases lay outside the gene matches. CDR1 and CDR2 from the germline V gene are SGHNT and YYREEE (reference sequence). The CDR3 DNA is TGTGCCAGCAGTCGTAAACAGGGGAGCACAGATACGCAGTATTTT. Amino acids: CASSRKQGSTDTQYF.

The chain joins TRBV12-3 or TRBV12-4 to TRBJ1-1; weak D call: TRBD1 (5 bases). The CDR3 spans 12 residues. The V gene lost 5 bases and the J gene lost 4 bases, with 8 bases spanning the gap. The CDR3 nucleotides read TGTGCCAGCAGTCCGGGGGGCACTGAAGCTTTCTTT. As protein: CASSPGGTEAFF.

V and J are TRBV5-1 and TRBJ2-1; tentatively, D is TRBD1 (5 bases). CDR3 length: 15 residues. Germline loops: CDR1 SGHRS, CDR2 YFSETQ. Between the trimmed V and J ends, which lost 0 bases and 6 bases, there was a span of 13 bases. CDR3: CASSLVLSRANEQFF. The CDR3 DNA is TGCGCCAGCAGCTTGGTGTTGTCCAGGGCCAATGAGCAGTTCTTC. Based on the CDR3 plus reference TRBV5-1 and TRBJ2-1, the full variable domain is KAGVTQTPRYLIKTRGQQVTLSCSPISGHRSVSWYQQTPGQGLQFLFEYFSETQRNKGNFPGRFSGRQFSNSRSEMNVSTLELGDSALYLCASSLVLSRANEQFFGPGTRLTVL.

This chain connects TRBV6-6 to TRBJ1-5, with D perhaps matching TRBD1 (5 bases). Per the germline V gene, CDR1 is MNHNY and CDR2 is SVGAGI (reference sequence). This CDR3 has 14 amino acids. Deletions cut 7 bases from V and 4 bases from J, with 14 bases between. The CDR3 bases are TGTGCCAGCACCCGAACAGGCCTTAATCAGCCCCAGCATTTT. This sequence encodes CASTRTGLNQPQHF.

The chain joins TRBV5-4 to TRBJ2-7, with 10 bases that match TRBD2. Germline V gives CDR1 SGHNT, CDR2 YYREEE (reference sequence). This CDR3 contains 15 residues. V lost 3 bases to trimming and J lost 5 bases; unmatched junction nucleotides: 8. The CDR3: CASSWGGTSVNEQYF. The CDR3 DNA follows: TGTGCCAGCAGCTGGGGGGGGACTAGCGTTAACGAGCAGTACTTC.

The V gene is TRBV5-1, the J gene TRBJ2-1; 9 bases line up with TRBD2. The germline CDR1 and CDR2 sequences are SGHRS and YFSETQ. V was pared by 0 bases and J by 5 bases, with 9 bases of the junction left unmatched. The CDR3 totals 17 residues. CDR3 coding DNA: TGCGCCAGCAGCTTGGGTGGCGGGGGGGCGTCCCACAATGAGCAGTTCTTC. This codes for CASSLGGGGASHNEQFF.

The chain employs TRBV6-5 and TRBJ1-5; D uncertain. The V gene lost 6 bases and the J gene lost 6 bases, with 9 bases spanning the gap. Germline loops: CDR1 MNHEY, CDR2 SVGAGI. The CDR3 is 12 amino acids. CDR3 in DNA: TGTGCCAGCAGGTCCGGGCTTCAGCCCCAGCATTTT. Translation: CASRSGLQPQHF.

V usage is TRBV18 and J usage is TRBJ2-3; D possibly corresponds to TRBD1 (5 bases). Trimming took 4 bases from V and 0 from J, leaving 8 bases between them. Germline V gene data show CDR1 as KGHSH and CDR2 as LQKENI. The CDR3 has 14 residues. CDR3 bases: TGTGCCAGCTCACAGGGGTCTAGCACAGATACGCAGTATTTT. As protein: CASSQGSSTDTQYF.

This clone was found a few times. CDR3 nucleotide sequence: TGTGCCATCAACCGGGGGCAGGCTGATGGCTACACCTTC. Residues: CAINRGQADGYTF. The chain combines TRBV10-3 with TRBJ1-2; D might be TRBD1 (6 bases). Between the trimmed V and J ends, which lost 7 bases and 6 bases, there was a span of 15 bases. The CDR3 totals 13 residues. Germline assignment: CDR1 ENHRY and CDR2 SYGVKD.

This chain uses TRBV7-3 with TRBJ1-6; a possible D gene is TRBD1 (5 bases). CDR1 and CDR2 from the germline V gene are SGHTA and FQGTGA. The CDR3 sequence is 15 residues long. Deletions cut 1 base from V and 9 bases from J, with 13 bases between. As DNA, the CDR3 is TGTGCCAGCAGCTTAAGGGGTCAGGGAGGTTCACCCCTCCACTTT. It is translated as CASSLRGQGGSPLHF. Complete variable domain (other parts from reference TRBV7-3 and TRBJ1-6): GAGVSQTPSNKVTEKGKYVELRCDPISGHTALYWYRQSLGQGPEFLIYFQGTGAADDSGLPNDRFFAVRPEGSVSTLKIQRTERGDSAVYLCASSLRGQGGSPLHFGNGTRLTVT.

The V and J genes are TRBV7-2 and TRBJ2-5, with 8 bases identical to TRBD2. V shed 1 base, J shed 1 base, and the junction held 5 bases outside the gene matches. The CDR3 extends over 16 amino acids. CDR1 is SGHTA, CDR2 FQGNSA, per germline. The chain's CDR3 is CASSLGVSGAQETQYF. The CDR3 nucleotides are TGTGCCAGCAGCTTAGGAGTTAGCGGGGCCCAAGAGACCCAGTACTTC.

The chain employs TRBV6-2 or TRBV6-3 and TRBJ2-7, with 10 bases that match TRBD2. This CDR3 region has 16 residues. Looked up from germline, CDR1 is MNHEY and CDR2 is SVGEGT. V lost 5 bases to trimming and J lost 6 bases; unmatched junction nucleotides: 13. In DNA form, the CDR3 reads TGTGCCAGCAGTGTGCACAGTAGCGGGGGGCCGGTCGAGCAGTACTTC. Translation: CASSVHSSGGPVEQYF.

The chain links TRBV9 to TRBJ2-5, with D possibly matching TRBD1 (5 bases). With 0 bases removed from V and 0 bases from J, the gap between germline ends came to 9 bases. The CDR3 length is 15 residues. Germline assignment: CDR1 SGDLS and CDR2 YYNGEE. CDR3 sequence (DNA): TGTGCCAGCAGCGTAGGATCAGGGAACCAAGAGACCCAGTACTTC. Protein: CASSVGSGNQETQYF. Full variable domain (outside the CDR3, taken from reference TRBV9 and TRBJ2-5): DSGVTQTPKHLITATGQRVTLRCSPRSGDLSVYWYQQSLDQGLQFLIQYYNGEERAKGNILERFSAQQFPDLHSELNLSSLELGDSALYFCASSVGSGNQETQYFGPGTRLLVL.

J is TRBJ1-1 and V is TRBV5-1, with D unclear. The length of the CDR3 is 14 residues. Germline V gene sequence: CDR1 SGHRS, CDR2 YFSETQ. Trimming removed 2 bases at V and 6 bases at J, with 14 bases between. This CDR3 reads CASSFGRETSEAFF. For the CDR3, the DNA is TGCGCCAGCAGCTTTGGACGGGAGACTTCTGAAGCTTTCTTT.

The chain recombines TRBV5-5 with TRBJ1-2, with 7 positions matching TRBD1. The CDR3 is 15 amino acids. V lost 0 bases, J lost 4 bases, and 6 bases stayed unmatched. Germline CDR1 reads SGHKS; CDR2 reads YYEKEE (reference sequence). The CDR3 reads CASSLAGGRSYGYTF. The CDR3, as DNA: TGTGCCAGCAGCTTGGCAGGGGGTAGAAGCTATGGCTACACCTTC. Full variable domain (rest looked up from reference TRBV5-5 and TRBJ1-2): DAGVTQSPTHLIKTRGQQVTLRCSPISGHKSVSWYQQVLGQGPQFIFQYYEKEERGRGNFPDRFSARQFPNYSSELNVNALLLGDSALYLCASSLAGGRSYGYTFGSGTRLTVV.

CDR3 sequence: CASSNRGTQYF. CDR3 DNA sequence: TGTGCCAGCAGCAATAGAGGGACCCAGTACTTC. The chain is built from TRBV21-1 and TRBJ2-5; the table's D call TRBD2 went unverified against the DNA. TRBV21-1 is described as a pseudogene. This CDR3 is 11 amino acids long.